These 18 T cell receptor beta chains were all obtained from the same sample, sequenced in a study of T-cell reconstitution after alpha-beta-depleted transplantation in children. The TCRbeta library was prepared with unique molecular identifiers. A single record per CDR3 protein comes from TCRdb applying MiXCR to the PCR reads. This repertoire shows a few hundred thousand distinct CDR3 sequences, 13% found once; its top ten account for approximately 2.1%. This material consisted of PBMCs, mostly from graft donor cells, taken 360 days after TCRalphabeta/CD19-depleted stem cell transplant. These receptors originate from a male patient younger than 18 who had a stem cell transplant for acute myeloid leukemia, so the T cells may come from the graft donor.

This clonotype was picked up many times. V and J are TRBV7-3 and TRBJ1-2, with D hard to call. This CDR3 contains 14 residues. Germline V gene sequence: CDR1 SGHTA, CDR2 FQGTGA. V was clipped by 6 bases and J by 1 base, with 12 bases between them. As DNA, the CDR3 is TGTGCCAGCAGTTGGATCGGAGATAACTATGGCTACACCTTC. Amino acid sequence: CASSWIGDNYGYTF.

The chain joins TRBV18 to TRBJ2-7, with D hard to call. The CDR3 spans 15 residues. Trimming removed 3 bases at V and 6 bases at J, with 18 bases between. Germline values: CDR1 KGHSH, CDR2 LQKENI. This CDR3 is CASSPTVGVNTEQYF. DNA of the CDR3: TGTGCCAGCTCACCTACAGTCGGAGTGAATACCGAGCAGTACTTC.

This clonotype came up a few times. The final CDR3 position lacks the conserved phenylalanine or tryptophan, pointing to a likely read error. The rearrangement uses TRBV7-9 and TRBJ2-7; no clear D gene. CDR3 length equals 12 residues. In germline, CDR1 is SEHNR, CDR2 FQNEAQ (reference sequence). V dropped 4 bases and J dropped 7 bases, with 11 bases sitting between them. The CDR3 DNA is TGTGCCAGCAGCTCATCGTTGGGGGAGCAGTACATC. Encoded protein: CASSSSLGEQYI.

This rearrangement joins TRBV20-1 to TRBJ2-4; D call uncertain. V was pared by 5 bases and J by 0 bases, with 14 bases between. Germline values: CDR1 DFQATT, CDR2 SNEGSKA (reference sequence). The CDR3 length is 15 residues. The CDR3 DNA reads as TGCAGTGCTTCTACGCGGCCGGGAGCCAAAAACATTCAGTACTTC. This gives the protein CSASTRPGAKNIQYF.

The chain carries TRBV11-2 and TRBJ2-7; perhaps D is TRBD1 or TRBD2 (5 bases each). Germline-derived CDR1 and CDR2 are SGHAT and FQNNGV. V gave up 5 bases and J gave up 2 bases, with 19 bases separating them. The CDR3 contains 16 residues. DNA for the CDR3: TGTGCCAGCAGCCCTAGGGGCCGGGACCTCGCCTACGAGCAGTACTTC. Amino acids: CASSPRGRDLAYEQYF. The variable domain in full, with the rest retrieved from reference TRBV11-2 and TRBJ2-7, is EAGVAQSPRYKIIEKRQSVAFWCNPISGHATLYWYQQILGQGPKLLIQFQNNGVVDDSQLPKDRFSAERLKGVDSTLKIQPAKLEDSAVYLCASSPRGRDLAYEQYFGPGTRLTVT.

V gene TRBV11-2 combines with J gene TRBJ2-3; D gene ambiguous. V was cut by 5 bases and J by 3 bases, with 18 bases left in between. This CDR3 region has 16 residues. Germline values: CDR1 SGHAT, CDR2 FQNNGV. The CDR3 here is CASSTVPRSWTDTQYF. CDR3 coding DNA: TGTGCCAGCAGCACGGTGCCCCGATCGTGGACAGATACGCAGTATTTT.

This clonotype showed up just a few times. One end of the junction fails to match germline, which may point to a read error. The rearrangement joins TRBV6-5 to TRBJ2-7; 11 bases agree with TRBD2. The CDR3 covers 14 residues. CDR1 and CDR2 from the germline V gene are MNHEY and SVGAGI. For the CDR3, the DNA is TGTGCCAGCAGTTACGGGACTAGCGGCCCTGGGAAGCACTTC. The encoded protein is CASSYGTSGPGKHF.

This clonotype was recorded a few times. The V and J genes are TRBV7-9 and TRBJ2-1; TRBD2 might be the D (5 bases). The CDR3 is 14 residues long. V lost 1 base, J lost 6 bases, and 10 bases lay in between. Per the germline V gene, CDR1 is SEHNR and CDR2 is FQNEAQ (reference sequence). In DNA form, the CDR3 reads TGTGCCAGCAGCTTAGGGGGAGCCAGCAATGAGCAGTTCTTC. As protein: CASSLGGASNEQFF.

J is TRBJ2-7 and V is TRBV21-1; the table's D call of TRBD2 was not tested on the DNA. TRBV21-1 is reported as a pseudogene. The CDR3 is made up of 16 amino acids. DNA for the CDR3: TGTGCCAGCAGCAAAGTACGGGAGAGCGGCTATTACGAGCAGTACTTC. Translating gives CASSKVRESGYYEQYF.

J is TRBJ2-3 and V is TRBV6-2 or TRBV6-3, with 9 bases identical to TRBD2. The CDR3 has 18 amino acids. CDR1 is MNHEY, CDR2 SVGEGT, per germline. V lost 2 bases and J lost 3; bases outside the gene matches: 12. This CDR3 reads CASSYLSIAGEGTDTQYF. CDR3 bases: TGTGCCAGCAGTTACCTGTCCATAGCGGGAGAGGGAACAGATACGCAGTATTTT.

There are a few counts of this clonotype. The chain joins TRBV29-1 to TRBJ1-1; D is perhaps TRBD1 (5 bases). Germline assignment: CDR1 SQVTM and CDR2 ANQGSEA. The CDR3 contains 15 residues. The V end was cut by 5 bases, the J end by 4 bases, with 20 bases between. CDR3 residues: CSVRGRGFKGTEAFF. The CDR3 DNA sequence: TGCAGCGTTAGAGGGAGGGGCTTTAAGGGCACTGAAGCTTTCTTT.

This clonotype was detected many times. The chain joins TRBV5-1 to TRBJ2-1; D could derive from TRBD1 or TRBD2 (5 bases each). The CDR3 loop spans 14 amino acids. Between the trimmed V and J ends, which lost 3 bases and 3 bases, there was a span of 10 bases. The germline gives CDR1 SGHRS, CDR2 YFSETQ. The CDR3 region has the DNA TGCGCCAGCAGCTACGGGACCGGCTACAATGAGCAGTTCTTC. Translated: CASSYGTGYNEQFF.

V usage is TRBV20-1 and J usage is TRBJ2-5; 7 bases are a match to TRBD1. The germline gives CDR1 DFQATT, CDR2 SNEGSKA (reference sequence). This CDR3 is built from 15 residues. V dropped 4 bases and J dropped 7; count of bases not matched to a gene: 15. Written as DNA, the CDR3 is TGCAGTGCTACCGCACAGACAGGGAACAGGGGGACCCAGTACTTC. This sequence encodes CSATAQTGNRGTQYF.

The chain links TRBV12-3 or TRBV12-4 to TRBJ2-7; no clear D. V shed 4 bases and J shed 4 bases, with 8 bases lying between them. CDR3 size: 12 residues. The DNA of the CDR3 is TGTGCCAGCAGTTGGGCTCGGTACGAGCAGTACTTC. Protein sequence: CASSWARYEQYF.

This clonotype was counted between two and nine times. This chain links TRBV29-1 with TRBJ2-7; 7 bases fit TRBD1. Germline V gene lookup returns CDR1 SQVTM and CDR2 ANQGSEA. Trimming removed 4 bases from V and 0 bases from J; junction bases left unmatched: 6. The CDR3 sequence is 14 residues long. CDR3 in amino acids: CSVGWTGSSYEQYF. In DNA, the CDR3 is TGCAGCGTTGGCTGGACAGGAAGCTCCTACGAGCAGTACTTC.

This clonotype was counted a few times. The chain is built from TRBV21-1 and TRBJ2-5; whether TRBD2, the table's D call, matches the DNA was not checked. TRBV21-1 is labeled a pseudogene. The CDR3 runs to 15 residues. The CDR3 bases are TGTGCCAGCAGCAAAGCCGTACGACTAGTGGGGACCCAGTACTTC. Translating it yields CASSKAVRLVGTQYF.

The CDR3 reads CASSLMGLAGVQSYEQYF. The DNA of the CDR3 is TGTGCCAGCAGCCTGATGGGACTAGCGGGAGTCCAATCCTACGAGCAGTACTTC. V usage is TRBV11-2 and J usage is TRBJ2-7; 14 nucleotides agree with TRBD2. CDR1 and CDR2 from the germline V gene are SGHAT and FQNNGV. V shed 5 bases and J 1 base; nucleotides not matched to a gene: 10. This CDR3 spans 18 amino acids. Combining the CDR3 with reference TRBV11-2 and TRBJ2-7 gives the whole variable domain EAGVAQSPRYKIIEKRQSVAFWCNPISGHATLYWYQQILGQGPKLLIQFQNNGVVDDSQLPKDRFSAERLKGVDSTLKIQPAKLEDSAVYLCASSLMGLAGVQSYEQYFGPGTRLTVT.

The chain uses TRBV28 and TRBJ1-5; D might be TRBD1 (5 bases). This CDR3 is built from 15 residues. Trimming removed 0 bases at V and 4 bases at J, with 10 bases between. Germline values: CDR1 MDHEN, CDR2 SYDVKM. CDR3 coding DNA: TGTGCCAGCAGTTTATGGGGGGGTACTAATCAGCCCCAGCATTTT. Its protein is CASSLWGGTNQPQHF.